This TCR beta chain appears in the sequencing data of a study of T cell clusters in autoimmune cytopenias. On the study more broadly: TRB sequencing had a median about 49,000 reads and 2,350 distinct clonotypes per sample.

Each sample's input was roughly 250 ng genomic DNA, 35,000 to 40,000 genome equivalents. To note about this clonotype: Antigen specificity is unknown.

Study-level findings and limits: Active autoimmune hepatitis patients had about 3.3-fold fewer exclusive TRB clusters than healthy donors.

This CDR3 is 14 amino acids long. Germline values: CDR1 MNHEY, CDR2 SVGEGT. One tube held mixed TRB-A and TRB-B primer pools for touch-down PCR. TCRdb reworked the multiplex PCR reads into one entry per CDR3 protein, no DNA. This sample's table reports a few thousand distinct CDR3 sequences. V and J are TRBV6-2 or TRBV6-3 and TRBJ1-1; TCRdb indicates TRBD1, and absent DNA this call remains unverified. Sequenced material: peripheral blood. This TCR was recovered from a human donor with an autoimmune cytopenia or autoimmune hepatitis (not recorded which). The CDR3 here is CASNREYEGTEAFF.